Listed here are 28 T cell receptor beta chains from one sample, sequenced in a study of blood T cells in healthy people across ages. With a J-beta primer mix and a sample-barcoded 5' primer, a second PCR ran roughly 6 to 11 cycles. TCRdb redid the calling of the 5' RACE reads with MiXCR, one entry per CDR3 protein. The sample contains roughly 1.5 million distinct CDR3 sequences, roughly 43% of which appear only once. Sequencing was done on a sample of blood. These TCRs come from a woman aged 18-30 years in good health.

This clonotype has a handful of counts. The rearrangement uses TRBV27 and TRBJ1-2; D is possibly TRBD1 (5 bases). This CDR3 spans 17 amino acids. Trimming removed 5 bases at V and 7 bases at J, with 26 bases between. Germline V lookup: CDR1 MNHEY, CDR2 SMNVEV (reference sequence). The CDR3 coding sequence is TGTGCCAGCAGTCCCCTCCCAGGACACCCGGGTGCGATTGGCTACACCTTC. This sequence encodes CASSPLPGHPGAIGYTF.

The rearrangement uses TRBV6-5 and TRBJ1-3; no definite D call. Germline CDR1 is MNHEY and CDR2 is SVGAGI. V was cut by 0 bases and J by 2 bases, with 11 bases left in between. The CDR3 is made up of 16 amino acids. Here the CDR3 reads CASSYSTSWAGNTIYF. CDR3 DNA: TGTGCCAGCAGTTACTCGACTTCCTGGGCTGGAAACACCATATATTTT.

This clonotype occurred many times. This sequence joins TRBV5-1 and TRBJ2-1, with 11 bases fitting TRBD2. Germline CDR1 is SGHRS and CDR2 is YFSETQ. This CDR3 region has 15 residues. Trimming removed 5 bases from V and 5 bases from J; junction bases left unmatched: 6. The CDR3: CASRDATSGNNEQFF. The CDR3 nucleotides are TGCGCCAGCAGGGACGCGACTAGCGGGAACAATGAGCAGTTCTTC. The variable domain in full, completed from reference TRBV5-1 and TRBJ2-1, reads KAGVTQTPRYLIKTRGQQVTLSCSPISGHRSVSWYQQTPGQGLQFLFEYFSETQRNKGNFPGRFSGRQFSNSRSEMNVSTLELGDSALYLCASRDATSGNNEQFFGPGTRLTVL.

This chain connects TRBV7-2 to TRBJ2-7, with 11 nucleotides matching TRBD2. Unmatched junction bases numbered 4, after V lost 4 bases and J lost 5 bases. This CDR3 is 14 amino acids long. Germline CDR1 is SGHTA and CDR2 is FQGNSA. The CDR3 coding sequence is TGTGCCAGCAGCTCGGGACTAGCGGTACACGAGCAGTACTTC. It encodes CASSSGLAVHEQYF.

This rearrangement joins TRBV7-2 to TRBJ1-1; D unclear. Trimming cost V 3 bases and J 0 bases, with 8 bases left between them. CDR3 length: 14 amino acids. Germline CDR1 and CDR2: SGHTA and FQGNSA. The CDR3 DNA is TGTGCCAGCAGCTTGGTGAAGCTGAACACTGAAGCTTTCTTT. It is translated as CASSLVKLNTEAFF. Complete variable domain (other parts from reference TRBV7-2 and TRBJ1-1): GAGVSQSPSNKVTEKGKDVELRCDPISGHTALYWYRQSLGQGLEFLIYFQGNSAPDKSGLPSDRFSAERTGGSVSTLTIQRTQQEDSAVYLCASSLVKLNTEAFFGQGTRLTVV.

The chain is built from TRBV4-2 and TRBJ1-4; D is ambiguous. Trimming pared 1 base from V and 5 bases from J, leaving 11 bases between. There are 15 residues in the CDR3. Germline V gene lookup returns CDR1 LGHNA and CDR2 YNFKEQ. CDR3 sequence: CASSQGHRGNEKLFF. The CDR3, as DNA: TGTGCCAGCAGCCAAGGCCACCGGGGAAATGAAAAACTGTTTTTT.

The sample holds a few counts of this clonotype. The genes are TRBV7-2 and TRBJ2-3; TRBD2 is a possible D gene (6 bases). Germline CDR1 is SGHTA and CDR2 is FQGNSA. The germline V and J ends were trimmed by 1 base and 8 bases, with 19 bases remaining between them. This CDR3 is 16 amino acids long. As DNA, the CDR3 is TGTGCCAGCAGCTTAGACGGTGTAACGGGAGTTATTACGCAGTATTTT. Its protein product is CASSLDGVTGVITQYF.

This clonotype was found many times. The chain couples TRBV10-2 to TRBJ2-3, with D perhaps TRBD1 (6 bases). Trimming stripped 11 bases from V and 2 bases from J, with 17 bases between. This CDR3 spans 14 amino acids. CDR1 and CDR2 from the germline V gene are WSHSY and SAAADI. The CDR3 DNA follows: TGCGCCGGGGGACAATCCCACCTCACAGATACGCAGTATTTT. It translates to CAGGQSHLTDTQYF.

This chain links TRBV30 with TRBJ2-3; no firm D call. Germline V gene data show CDR1 as GTSNPN and CDR2 as SVGIG (reference sequence). The V end lost 0 bases, the J end lost 0 bases, and 13 bases lay between the germline ends. The CDR3 is 16 amino acids. CDR3 sequence (DNA): TGTGCCTGGAGTGTACACGTGTTAACTAGCACAGATACGCAGTATTTT. Its translation: CAWSVHVLTSTDTQYF.

The V call is TRBV12-3 or TRBV12-4, the J call TRBJ1-6; D is uncertain. CDR3 length equals 15 residues. Deletions cut 0 bases from V and 6 bases from J, with 9 bases between. CDR3 loop: CASSLASPANSPLHF. The CDR3 DNA reads TGTGCCAGCAGTTTAGCATCACCAGCTAATTCACCCCTCCACTTT.

This sequence joins TRBV20-1 and TRBJ2-7; 9 nucleotides agree with TRBD2. CDR1 and CDR2 (germline): DFQATT, SNEGSKA (reference sequence). Germline trimming cut 1 base from V and 5 bases from J; bases unmatched to any gene: 6. CDR3 size: 14 residues. The CDR3, as DNA: TGCAGTGCTAGAGCCGGGACTAGCATGGACGAGCAGTACTTC. Encoded protein: CSARAGTSMDEQYF.

This clonotype was seen only a few times. The chain employs TRBV12-3 or TRBV12-4 and TRBJ2-5, with 7 bases aligning to TRBD2. Trimming at V came to 6 bases and at J to 4 bases, leaving 8 bases not matched to a gene. This CDR3 contains 14 residues. CDR3 DNA: TGTGCCAGCAGCGCCGCCGGGGGGTCAGAGACCCAGTACTTC. Translated, it gives CASSAAGGSETQYF.

Comment on this clonotype: No DNA is shown, since the ends of the CDR3 on it are uncertain; the CDR3 is the one TCRdb lists. This chain connects TRBV29-1 to TRBJ2-3; the table's D call, TRBD1, has no DNA check behind it. Counting both end residues, the CDR3 totals 14 amino acids. The germline gives CDR1 SQVTM, CDR2 ANQGSEA. CDR3 loop: CSVVGTGAPDTQYF.

The chain joins TRBV20-1 to TRBJ1-2; D gene uncertain. Germline V CDR1 and CDR2: DFQATT, SNEGSKA (reference sequence). V lost 6 bases, J lost 4 bases, and 9 bases lay in between. The CDR3 spans 11 residues. CDR3 protein: CSAIDLYGYTF. Here the CDR3 DNA reads TGCAGTGCCATTGACCTCTATGGCTACACCTTC.

This clonotype was detected a few times. CDR3 protein: CASSHDRGGNEKLFF. The DNA for the CDR3 is TGTGCCAGCAGTCATGACAGGGGCGGTAATGAAAAACTGTTTTTT. The chain carries TRBV2 and TRBJ1-4, with 8 bases aligning to TRBD1. Looked up from germline, CDR1 is SNHLY and CDR2 is FYNNEI. The CDR3 spans 15 residues. V was pared by 5 bases and J by 4 bases, with 6 bases of the junction left unmatched. Supplemented by reference TRBV2 and TRBJ1-4, the full variable domain reads EPEVTQTPSHQVTQMGQEVILRCVPISNHLYFYWYRQILGQKVEFLVSFYNNEISEKSEIFDDQFSVERPDGSNFTLKIRSTKLEDSAMYFCASSHDRGGNEKLFFGSGTQLSVL.

This clonotype has a handful of counts. The genes are TRBV4-3 and TRBJ2-7; 8 nucleotides line up with TRBD2. The germline V gene has CDR1 LGHNA and CDR2 YSLEER. The CDR3 length is 13 residues. V shed 11 bases, J shed 0 bases, and the junction held 6 bases outside the gene matches. CDR3 region: CAYSSGPSYEQYF. For the CDR3, the DNA is TGCGCCTACTCTAGCGGGCCCTCCTACGAGCAGTACTTC.

This chain uses TRBV4-1 with TRBJ2-1; D unclear. The DNA end favors TRBJ2-7, so the J call may be wrong. The germline V gene has CDR1 MGHRA and CDR2 YSYEKL. This CDR3 contains 15 residues. Here the CDR3 reads CASRPYESSYNEQYF. The CDR3, as DNA: TGCGCCAGCAGACCCTACGAGAGCTCCTACAATGAGCAGTACTTC.

This clonotype has more than one count but fewer than ten. The chain couples TRBV7-8 to TRBJ1-5; the match to TRBD1 covers 12 bases. Germline loops: CDR1 SGHVS, CDR2 FQNEAQ. V was pared by 1 base and J by 5 bases, with 3 bases of the junction left unmatched. The CDR3 spans 16 residues. CDR3 residues: CASSLGDRGPYQPQHF. The CDR3 nucleotides read TGTGCCAGCAGCTTAGGGGACAGGGGGCCTTATCAGCCCCAGCATTTT. The whole variable domain, remainder taken from reference TRBV7-8 and TRBJ1-5, is GAGVSQSPRYKVAKRGQDVALRCDPISGHVSLFWYQQALGQGPEFLTYFQNEAQLDKSGLPSDRFFAERPEGSVSTLKIQRTQQEDSAVYLCASSLGDRGPYQPQHFGDGTRLSIL.

The V gene is TRBV25-1, the J gene TRBJ2-3; perhaps TRBD2 as D (6 bases). The germline V and J ends were trimmed by 2 bases and 0 bases, with 18 bases remaining between them. This CDR3 is 18 amino acids long. Germline-derived CDR1 and CDR2 are MGHDK and SYGVNS. As DNA, the CDR3 is TGTGCCAGCAGTGAAAGGGCGGGGCGCGTAAGGAGCACAGATACGCAGTATTTT. It translates to CASSERAGRVRSTDTQYF. The full variable domain, completed using reference TRBV25-1 and TRBJ2-3, is EADIYQTPRYLVIGTGKKITLECSQTMGHDKMYWYQQDPGMELHLIHYSYGVNSTEKGDLSSESTVSRIRTEHFPLTLESARPSHTSQYLCASSERAGRVRSTDTQYFGPGTRLTVL.

This rearrangement joins TRBV14 to TRBJ2-1; D gene unclear. Germline V gives CDR1 SGHDN, CDR2 FVKESK. V was trimmed by 2 bases and J by 5 bases, leaving 10 bases between them. The CDR3 is 14 amino acids. CDR3 sequence reads: CASSQRWQHNEQFF. The CDR3 DNA is TGTGCCAGCAGCCAACGGTGGCAGCACAATGAGCAGTTCTTC.

The rearrangement joins TRBV5-5 to TRBJ1-5; D gene uncertain. Germline V CDR1 and CDR2: SGHKS, YYEKEE (reference sequence). Trimming took 4 bases from V and 2 from J, leaving 13 bases between them. CDR3 size: 15 residues. The CDR3 spells CASSLNLNGNQPQHF. CDR3 nucleotide sequence: TGTGCCAGCAGCCTCAACCTTAATGGCAATCAGCCCCAGCATTTT.

As regards this clonotype: Germline and junction disagree at one end, which may indicate a read error. The chain recombines TRBV20-1 with TRBJ1-6, with TRBD1 matching 11 bases. CDR1 is DFQATT and CDR2 is SNEGSKA in the germline V gene (reference sequence). The CDR3 is 16 amino acids. The CDR3 nucleotides are TGTAGTGCTAGAGACCCCGGACAGGGGGCTAATTCACCCCTCCACTTT. This gives the protein CSARDPGQGANSPLHF.

J is TRBJ1-4 and V is TRBV12-3 or TRBV12-4, with D maybe TRBD1 (6 bases). The CDR3 extends over 14 amino acids. The V and J ends lost 2 bases and 8 bases respectively, with 12 bases between them. The CDR3 here is CASSLWYQGEKLFF. In DNA, the CDR3 is TGTGCCAGCAGTTTATGGTATCAGGGGGAAAAACTGTTTTTT.

In this sample, this clonotype turned up a few times. CDR3 sequence reads: CSVEMGGFYGYTF. The CDR3 region has the DNA TGCAGCGTTGAGATGGGGGGCTTCTATGGCTACACCTTC. This rearrangement joins TRBV29-1 to TRBJ1-2, with D possibly being TRBD1 (6 bases). V was pared by 3 bases and J by 4 bases, with 12 bases between. The CDR3 is 13 amino acids. Per the germline V gene, CDR1 is SQVTM and CDR2 is ANQGSEA.

This chain connects TRBV7-2 to TRBJ2-3; TRBD2 matches 8 bases. This CDR3 is built from 16 residues. Germline CDR1 and CDR2: SGHTA and FQGNSA. The J segment lost 4 bases and the V segment lost 5 bases, leaving 11 bases of the junction unmatched. CDR3 DNA: TGTGCCAGCAGCCCTTTTCTCGGGGGGGGCCCAGATACGCAGTATTTT. It specifies CASSPFLGGGPDTQYF.

This chain connects TRBV28 to TRBJ2-1; D not resolved. The germline gives CDR1 MDHEN, CDR2 SYDVKM. Trimming removed 2 bases at V and 9 bases at J, with 11 bases between. CDR3 length: 13 amino acids. DNA for the CDR3: TGTGCCAGCAGTTTAGGGTTCGCTGGTGAGCAGTTCTTC. Protein product: CASSLGFAGEQFF.

This clonotype was seen a handful of times. V gene TRBV6-2 or TRBV6-3 combines with J gene TRBJ2-3; D perhaps matches TRBD2 (5 bases). Germline assignment: CDR1 MNHEY and CDR2 SVGEGT. The CDR3 spans 14 residues. V gave up 5 bases and J gave up 2 bases, with 11 bases separating them. Written as DNA, the CDR3 is TGTGCCAGCAGTCAAAGGAGGTTCACAGATACGCAGTATTTT. It translates to CASSQRRFTDTQYF.

The J gene is TRBJ2-7, the V gene TRBV2; 7 positions agree with TRBD1. With V trimmed by 5 bases and J by 7 bases, 5 bases remained unmatched. CDR1 and CDR2 (germline): SNHLY, FYNNEI. The CDR3 is 12 amino acids. The CDR3 DNA follows: TGTGCCAGCAGTCTGACAGGGTGGGAGCAGTACTTC. Protein: CASSLTGWEQYF. Filled out from reference TRBV2 and TRBJ2-7, the complete variable domain reads EPEVTQTPSHQVTQMGQEVILRCVPISNHLYFYWYRQILGQKVEFLVSFYNNEISEKSEIFDDQFSVERPDGSNFTLKIRSTKLEDSAMYFCASSLTGWEQYFGPGTRLTVT.